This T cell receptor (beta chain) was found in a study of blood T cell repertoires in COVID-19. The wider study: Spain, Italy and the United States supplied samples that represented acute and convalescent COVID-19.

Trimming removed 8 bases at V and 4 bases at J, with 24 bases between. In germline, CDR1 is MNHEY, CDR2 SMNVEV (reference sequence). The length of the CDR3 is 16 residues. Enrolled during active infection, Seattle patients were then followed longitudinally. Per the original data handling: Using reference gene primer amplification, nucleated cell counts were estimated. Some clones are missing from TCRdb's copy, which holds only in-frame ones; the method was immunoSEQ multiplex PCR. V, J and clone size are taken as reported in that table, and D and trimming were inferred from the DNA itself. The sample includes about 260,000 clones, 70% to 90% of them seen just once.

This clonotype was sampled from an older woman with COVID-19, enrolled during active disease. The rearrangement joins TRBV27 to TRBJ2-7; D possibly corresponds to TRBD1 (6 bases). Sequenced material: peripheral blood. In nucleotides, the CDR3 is TGTGCCAGCGCGCCCGCTCGAGGGGGAATGTCATACGAGCAGTACTTC. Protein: CASAPARGGMSYEQYF.